This TCR beta chain originates from a study of cytomegalovirus exposure and HLA in healthy donors. Study information: Of 300 to 500 genotyped donors, 75% to 90% grouped in the Caucasian-associated ancestry cluster.

Germline V gene lookup returns CDR1 SGHTA and CDR2 FQGNSA. V gave up 7 bases and J gave up 1 base, with 22 bases separating them. The CDR3 runs to 17 residues. PCR amplification relied on 60 Vbeta primers (plus 13 Jbeta primers). Profiling relied on immunoSEQ multiplex PCR, and the TCRdb table lists in-frame clones only, not all of them. The sample holds 57,000 or so clones, about 80% seen once. This TCR derives from a middle-aged man in good health and CMV-seropositive. Sequencing used PBMCs. The J gene is TRBJ2-5, the V gene TRBV7-2; D is unresolved. The CDR3: CASNNRPDFGSQETQYF. The CDR3 region has the DNA TGTGCCAGCAACAATCGCCCCGACTTTGGCAGCCAAGAGACCCAGTACTTC.